Listed here are 19 T cell receptor beta chains from one sample, sequenced in a study of breast tumors, draining lymph nodes, adjacent tissues. TCRdb re-called the multiplex PCR reads with MiXCR, one entry per CDR3 protein. This sample yields 85,000 to 120,000 distinct CDR3 sequences, of which 30% are seen a single time; approximately 5% belongs to the top ten. Axillary draining lymph nodes of breast cancer patients supplied the node samples. The sequencing input was axillary lymph node tissue. The receptors were gathered from a female donor with breast cancer. Some clones in this sample may be carry-over from other donors' samples.

This clonotype was detected many times. The chain recombines TRBV2 with TRBJ2-2; 10 bases map to TRBD1. J gave up 0 bases and V 7 bases, and 8 bases lay outside the gene matches. The germline V gene has CDR1 SNHLY and CDR2 FYNNEI. The CDR3 consists of 17 residues. CDR3 DNA: TGTGCCAGCACCGGACAGGGGGGGACGGCGAACACCGGGGAGCTGTTTTTT. The encoded protein is CASTGQGGTANTGELFF.

Of note for this clonotype: Since a much larger clone is just one base distant, this may be a read error. This chain connects TRBV3-1 to TRBJ1-5; the D is unclear. The CDR3 is 13 amino acids. Germline CDR1 reads LGHDT; CDR2 reads YNNKEL (reference sequence). CDR3 protein: CPSSHDPGQPQHF. CDR3 coding DNA: TGTCCCAGCAGCCATGATCCGGGCCAGCCCCAGCATTTT.

J is TRBJ2-7 and V is TRBV7-9; D unresolved. CDR1 is SEHNR, CDR2 FQNEAQ, per germline (reference sequence). The ends were cut back, 0 bases at V and 5 bases at J, with 2 bases in the middle. This CDR3 spans 11 amino acids. The CDR3 reads CASSLANEQYF. The CDR3 DNA sequence: TGTGCCAGCAGCTTAGCTAACGAGCAGTACTTC.

A note on this clonotype: This may be a read error: a much more frequent sequence differs by one nucleotide. The genes are TRBV13 and TRBJ1-2; D not resolved. CDR3 length: 13 residues. Germline CDR1 PRHDT, CDR2 FYEKMQ (reference sequence). The germline V and J ends were trimmed by 2 bases and 7 bases, with 11 bases remaining between them. The CDR3 nucleotides read TGTGCCAGCAGCTTACAAGGAAGCGGTGGCTACACCTTC. Translating gives CASSLQGSGGYTF.

This clonotype was picked up a small number of times. The CDR3 sequence is CASSLVGLDTEAFF. The CDR3 DNA follows: TGTGCCAGCAGCTTGGTCGGGCTGGACACTGAAGCTTTCTTT. The V and J genes are TRBV5-4 and TRBJ1-1; D remains ambiguous. This CDR3 has 14 residues. V was clipped by 0 bases and J by 3 bases, with 9 bases between them. Germline V gene sequence: CDR1 SGHNT, CDR2 YYREEE (reference sequence).

V usage is TRBV7-2 and J usage is TRBJ2-2; tentative D call: TRBD1 (5 bases). CDR1 is SGHTA and CDR2 is FQGNSA in the germline V gene. V lost 2 bases, J lost 4 bases, and 23 bases lay in between. The CDR3 has 19 residues. The CDR3 loop reads CASSLSPYIISGATGELFF. The CDR3 DNA follows: TGTGCCAGCAGCTTATCACCGTACATAATCTCTGGGGCCACCGGGGAGCTGTTTTTT.

There are many counts of this clonotype. This chain's CDR3 is CASSPDANYGYTF. The CDR3 nucleotides read TGTGCCAGCAGTCCAGATGCTAACTATGGCTACACCTTC. The chain couples TRBV6-1 to TRBJ1-2; D unresolved. There are 13 residues in the CDR3. V lost 5 bases, J lost 0 bases, and 7 bases lay in between. Germline V gives CDR1 MNHNS, CDR2 SASEGT.

Many counts were recorded for this clonotype. The chain couples TRBV6-5 to TRBJ1-4; TRBD1 matches 7 bases. The CDR3 is made up of 15 amino acids. Germline loops: CDR1 MNHEY, CDR2 SVGAGI. V lost 6 bases, J lost 4 bases, and 8 bases stayed unmatched. The DNA of the CDR3 is TGTGCCAGCAGAAACGACAGGGTTCGTAATGAAAAACTGTTTTTT. This codes for CASRNDRVRNEKLFF.

This clonotype has at least ten counts. The chain joins TRBV7-3 to TRBJ2-7, with D perhaps TRBD1 (8 bases). Germline assignment: CDR1 SGHTA and CDR2 FQGTGA. The CDR3 sequence is 14 residues long. V shed 5 bases and J shed 6 bases, with 17 bases lying between them. The CDR3 loop is CASSMRTGRGEQYF. For the CDR3, the DNA is TGTGCCAGCAGCATGAGGACAGGGAGGGGCGAGCAGTACTTC.

This clonotype was picked up many times. The rearrangement links TRBV12-3 or TRBV12-4 to TRBJ2-5; tentatively, D is TRBD1 (6 bases). The CDR3 runs to 14 residues. Trimming shortened V by 5 bases and J by 7 bases, and 17 bases separated the two germline ends. The CDR3 coding sequence is TGTGCCAGCAGTAGACAGGCAACAGGTGGGACCCAGTACTTC. Translated, it gives CASSRQATGGTQYF.

Ten or more counts support this clonotype. The V and J genes are TRBV4-1 and TRBJ1-2, with D uncertain. V was pared by 4 bases and J by 4 bases, with 16 bases between. There are 15 residues in the CDR3. Germline V gives CDR1 MGHRA, CDR2 YSYEKL. CDR3 nucleotide sequence: TGCGCCAGCAGCCCTAGTATGGCGTTTGTCTATGGCTACACCTTC. Its translation is CASSPSMAFVYGYTF.

The sample holds many counts of this clonotype. This chain's CDR3 is CASSPTWALNTGELFF. The CDR3 nucleotides are TGTGCCAGCAGCCCCACATGGGCTTTGAACACCGGGGAGCTGTTTTTT. The chain has TRBV9 and TRBJ2-2; D gene uncertain. The CDR3 is made up of 16 amino acids. Germline V gene lookup returns CDR1 SGDLS and CDR2 YYNGEE. Trimming took off 4 bases at V and 1 base at J, with 14 bases between the two ends. The full variable domain, completed using reference TRBV9 and TRBJ2-2, is DSGVTQTPKHLITATGQRVTLRCSPRSGDLSVYWYQQSLDQGLQFLIQYYNGEERAKGNILERFSAQQFPDLHSELNLSSLELGDSALYFCASSPTWALNTGELFFGEGSRLTVL.

This clonotype was counted at least ten times. The genes are TRBV7-9 and TRBJ1-2; 12 bases line up with TRBD1. Germline CDR1 is SEHNR and CDR2 is FQNEAQ (reference sequence). V lost 0 bases, J lost 8 bases, and 10 bases stayed unmatched. The CDR3 runs to 17 residues. The CDR3 loop reads CASSLARGTGGAGGYTF. CDR3 nucleotide sequence: TGTGCCAGCAGCTTAGCGAGGGGGACAGGGGGCGCAGGAGGCTACACCTTC.

The sample holds many counts of this clonotype. The rearrangement links TRBV9 to TRBJ1-3; no firm D call. Trimming took 3 bases from V and 0 from J, leaving 10 bases between them. The CDR3 length is 15 residues. The germline CDR1 and CDR2 sequences are SGDLS and YYNGEE. CDR3 in amino acids: CASSAWDASGNTIYF. DNA for the CDR3: TGTGCCAGCAGCGCCTGGGATGCCTCTGGAAACACCATATATTTT. Based on the CDR3 plus reference TRBV9 and TRBJ1-3, the full variable domain is DSGVTQTPKHLITATGQRVTLRCSPRSGDLSVYWYQQSLDQGLQFLIQYYNGEERAKGNILERFSAQQFPDLHSELNLSSLELGDSALYFCASSAWDASGNTIYFGEGSWLTVV.

V usage is TRBV20-1 and J usage is TRBJ1-1; D remains unclear. With 5 bases removed from V and 3 bases from J, the gap between germline ends came to 7 bases. Per the germline V gene, CDR1 is DFQATT and CDR2 is SNEGSKA (reference sequence). The CDR3 has 11 residues. The CDR3 DNA sequence: TGCAGTGCTCGACAAGACACTGAAGCTTTCTTT. This translates into CSARQDTEAFF.

This clonotype came up a few times. The genes are TRBV29-1 and TRBJ1-6; tentatively, D is TRBD1 (5 bases). Germline CDR1 is SQVTM and CDR2 is ANQGSEA. The V end lost 5 bases, the J end lost 7 bases, and 18 bases lay between the germline ends. The CDR3 loop spans 15 amino acids. The CDR3: CSVRVGGQVNSPLHF. CDR3 nucleotides: TGCAGCGTTCGCGTTGGGGGTCAGGTGAATTCACCCCTCCACTTT.

This clonotype was recorded many times. The chain recombines TRBV4-1 with TRBJ1-6; D not resolved. This CDR3 is built from 16 residues. Germline V gene lookup returns CDR1 MGHRA and CDR2 YSYEKL. V lost 3 bases and J lost 0, with 9 bases in between. The CDR3 DNA reads as TGCGCCAGCAGCCAGGACCCGAGCTCCTATAATTCACCCCTCCACTTT. It yields the protein CASSQDPSSYNSPLHF.

The chain carries TRBV9 and TRBJ1-5; D is undetermined. Germline V lookup: CDR1 SGDLS, CDR2 YYNGEE. The CDR3 is 12 residues long. Trimming shortened V by 2 bases and J by 9 bases, and 9 bases separated the two germline ends. CDR3 protein: CASSVGLRPQHF. DNA of the CDR3: TGTGCCAGCAGCGTGGGATTACGGCCCCAGCATTTT.

The J gene is TRBJ1-1, the V gene TRBV7-9; D uncertain. Trimming stripped 7 bases from V and 10 bases from J, with 19 bases between. Germline CDR1 reads SEHNR; CDR2 reads FQNEAQ (reference sequence). There are 13 residues in the CDR3. CDR3 amino acids: CASTPDNAAGAFF. The CDR3 DNA reads TGTGCCAGCACCCCGGATAATGCCGCCGGAGCTTTCTTT.